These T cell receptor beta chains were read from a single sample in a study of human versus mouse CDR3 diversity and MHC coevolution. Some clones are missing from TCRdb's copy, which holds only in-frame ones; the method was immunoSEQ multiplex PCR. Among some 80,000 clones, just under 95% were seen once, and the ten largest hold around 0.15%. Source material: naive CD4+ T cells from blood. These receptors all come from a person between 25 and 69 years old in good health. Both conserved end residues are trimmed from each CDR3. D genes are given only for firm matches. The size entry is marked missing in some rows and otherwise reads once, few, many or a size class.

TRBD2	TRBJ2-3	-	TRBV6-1	ASSEVSGGTDTQY
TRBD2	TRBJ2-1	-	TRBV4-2	ASSQGPLGLAIHEQF
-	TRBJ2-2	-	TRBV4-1	ASSQPDRTTGELF
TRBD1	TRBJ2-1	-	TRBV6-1	ASSESRGRSYNEQF
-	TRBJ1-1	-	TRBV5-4	ASSLGRGRNTEAF
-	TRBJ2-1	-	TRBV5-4	ASSLDGTSRYNEQF
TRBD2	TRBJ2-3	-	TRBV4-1	ASSQMGLVGGPDTQY
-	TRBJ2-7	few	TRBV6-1	ASSEAGASYEQY
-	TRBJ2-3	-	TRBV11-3	ASSLGGLGGTDTQY
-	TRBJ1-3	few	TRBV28	AIIESRGNTIY
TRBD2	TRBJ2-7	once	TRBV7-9	ASSPRVLAGGPKDYEQY
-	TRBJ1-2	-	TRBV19	ASSIQARAGYGYT
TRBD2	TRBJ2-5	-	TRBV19	ASSPPTSGRAPKGTQY
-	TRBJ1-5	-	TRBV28	ASNTDREYSNQPQH
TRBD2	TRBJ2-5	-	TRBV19	ASSGLAGFETQY
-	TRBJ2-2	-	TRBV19	ASSIFLLTSNTGELF
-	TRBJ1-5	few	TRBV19	ASSSQGNQPQH
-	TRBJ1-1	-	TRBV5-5	ASSFSVNTEAF
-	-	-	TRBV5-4	ASSLGQTVYEQY
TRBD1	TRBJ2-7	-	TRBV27	ASREQGDSYEQY
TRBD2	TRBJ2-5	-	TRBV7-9	ASSFSGRIETQY
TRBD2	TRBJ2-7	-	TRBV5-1	ASSAGLAGEKQY
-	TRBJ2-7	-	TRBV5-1	ASSLDRVHEQY
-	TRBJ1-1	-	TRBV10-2	ASARERNTEAF
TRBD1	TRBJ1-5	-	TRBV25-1	ASSNGQGRDQPQH
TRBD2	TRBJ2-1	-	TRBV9	ASSPQRGEYNEQF
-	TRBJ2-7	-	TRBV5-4	ASSLGGGSYEQY
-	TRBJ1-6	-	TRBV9	ASSADTSSYNSPLH